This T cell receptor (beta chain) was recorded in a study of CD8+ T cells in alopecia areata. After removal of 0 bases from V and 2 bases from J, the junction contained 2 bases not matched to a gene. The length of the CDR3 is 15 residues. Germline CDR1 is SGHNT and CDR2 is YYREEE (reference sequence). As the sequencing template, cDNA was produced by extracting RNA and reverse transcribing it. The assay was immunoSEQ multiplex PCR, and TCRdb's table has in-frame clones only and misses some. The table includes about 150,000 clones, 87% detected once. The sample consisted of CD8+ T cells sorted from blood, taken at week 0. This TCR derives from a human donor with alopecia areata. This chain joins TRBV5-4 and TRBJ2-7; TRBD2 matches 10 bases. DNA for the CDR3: TGTGCCAGCAGCTTGGGTAGCGGGAGGACCTACGAGCAGTACTTC. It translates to CASSLGSGRTYEQYF.